This T cell receptor beta chain was documented in a study of shared clonotypes between healthy human individuals. Overall study: The people who gave samples were a couple of women and three men aged 18 to 49. Each donor's CD8 memory used one plate, CD8 naive two, each CD4 subset three.

The repertoire was sequenced with immunoSEQ multiplex PCR; TCRdb's copy has only in-frame clones and lacks some. This table has a few million clones, 93% appearing once. The CDR3 is 15 residues long. Looked up from germline, CDR1 is SEHNR and CDR2 is FQNEAQ (reference sequence). V dropped 5 bases and J dropped 3; count of bases not matched to a gene: 9. Naive CD8 isolation took CD45RO-negative cells positively selected for CCR7 and excluded terminally differentiated effector memory CD45RA+ cells. Broader study findings: When naive CD4 clonotypes were compared across a few donors, around 5% were shared. Clonotype sharing among donors was expected to depend on sequencing depth.

As concerns this clone: Antigen specificity is unknown.

The sequenced sample consisted of naive CD8+ T cells from PBMCs. The receptor was derived from a young man in good health. Some clones in this sample may be carry-over from other donors' samples. The V and J genes are TRBV7-9 and TRBJ1-2; TRBD1 matches at 7 bases. DNA of the CDR3: TGTGCCAGCAGCGGTGGGGACAGCCCATACTATGGCTACACCTTC. It translates to CASSGGDSPYYGYTF.